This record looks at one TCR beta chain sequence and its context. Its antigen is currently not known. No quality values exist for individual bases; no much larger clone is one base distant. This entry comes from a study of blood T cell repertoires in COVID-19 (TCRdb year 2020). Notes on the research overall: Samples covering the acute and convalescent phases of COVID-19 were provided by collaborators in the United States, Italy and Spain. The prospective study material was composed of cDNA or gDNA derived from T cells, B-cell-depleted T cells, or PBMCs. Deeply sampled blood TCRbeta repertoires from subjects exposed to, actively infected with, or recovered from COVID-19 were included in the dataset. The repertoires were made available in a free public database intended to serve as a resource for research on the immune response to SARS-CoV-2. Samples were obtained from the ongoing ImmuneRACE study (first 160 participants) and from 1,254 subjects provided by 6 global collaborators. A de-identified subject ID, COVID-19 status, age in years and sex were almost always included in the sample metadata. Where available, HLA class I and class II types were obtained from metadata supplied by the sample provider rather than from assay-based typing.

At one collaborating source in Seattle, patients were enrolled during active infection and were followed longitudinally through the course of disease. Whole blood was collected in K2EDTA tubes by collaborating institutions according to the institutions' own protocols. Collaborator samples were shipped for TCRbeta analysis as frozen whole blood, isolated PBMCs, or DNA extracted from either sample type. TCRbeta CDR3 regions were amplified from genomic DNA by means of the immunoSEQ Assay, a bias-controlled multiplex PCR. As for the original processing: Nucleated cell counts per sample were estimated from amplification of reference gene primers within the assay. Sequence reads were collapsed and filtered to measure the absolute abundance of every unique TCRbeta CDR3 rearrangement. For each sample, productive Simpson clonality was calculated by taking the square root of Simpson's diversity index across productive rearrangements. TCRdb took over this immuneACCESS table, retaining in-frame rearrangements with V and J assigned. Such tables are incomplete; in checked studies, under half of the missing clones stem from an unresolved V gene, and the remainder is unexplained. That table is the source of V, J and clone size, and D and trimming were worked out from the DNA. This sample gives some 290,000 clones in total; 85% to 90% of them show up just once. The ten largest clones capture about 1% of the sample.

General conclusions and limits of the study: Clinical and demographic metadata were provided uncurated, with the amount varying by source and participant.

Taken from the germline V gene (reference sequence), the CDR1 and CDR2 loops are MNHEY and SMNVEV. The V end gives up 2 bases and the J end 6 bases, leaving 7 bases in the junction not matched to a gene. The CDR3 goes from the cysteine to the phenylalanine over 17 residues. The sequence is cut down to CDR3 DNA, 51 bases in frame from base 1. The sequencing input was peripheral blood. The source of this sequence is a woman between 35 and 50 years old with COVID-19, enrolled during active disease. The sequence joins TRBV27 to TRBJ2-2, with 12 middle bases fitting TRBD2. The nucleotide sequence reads TGTGCCAGCAGTTTAGGGCTAGCGGGAGGGCCTTCCGGGGAGCTGTTTTTT. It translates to CASSLGLAGGPSGELFF.